One sample yielded the 15 T cell receptor beta chains listed below, sequenced in a study of cytomegalovirus exposure and HLA in healthy donors. The PCR made use of 60 Vbeta and 13 Jbeta primers. Measured with immunoSEQ multiplex PCR; TCRdb has only the in-frame clones, and not every one. Of about 200,000 clones listed, 70% are singletons. The sample consisted of PBMCs. The source of these receptors is a man aged 35 to 55 in good health and CMV-seropositive.

This clone was picked up a small number of times. CDR3 bases: TGTGCCAGCAGGGAGTACCTGCCGAATCAGCCCCAGCATTTT. This encodes CASREYLPNQPQHF. This chain joins TRBV2 and TRBJ1-5; no definite D call. Germline loops: CDR1 SNHLY, CDR2 FYNNEI. V was cut by 6 bases and J by 4 bases, with 13 bases left in between. The CDR3 has 14 residues.

The V gene is TRBV5-6, the J gene TRBJ1-1; D remains unclear. The CDR3 is 11 residues long. V lost 3 bases and J 14 bases, leaving 14 bases between the germline ends. Looked up from germline, CDR1 is SGHDT and CDR2 is YYEEEE. CDR3 DNA sequence: TGTGCCAGCAGCTCTTTGGGCCAGCTATTCTTT. Encoded protein: CASSSLGQLFF.

The gene calls are TRBV7-2 and TRBJ2-2; D not resolved. The CDR3 covers 17 residues. Germline V lookup: CDR1 SGHTA, CDR2 FQGNSA. Trimming left V 1 base short and J 0 bases short, with 12 bases between. The CDR3 coding sequence is TGTGCCAGCAGCTTAGATTCAGGTCTTGCGAACACCGGGGAGCTGTTTTTT. Translation gives CASSLDSGLANTGELFF.

The genes are TRBV2 and TRBJ2-5; maybe TRBD2 (6 bases). V gave up 8 bases and J gave up 4 bases, with 17 bases separating them. The CDR3 extends over 14 amino acids. CDR1 SNHLY and CDR2 FYNNEI come from the germline V gene. The CDR3 region has the DNA TGTGCCAGCCAAGCGGGCCGGGCCTCAGAGACCCAGTACTTC. The encoded protein is CASQAGRASETQYF.

This rearrangement joins TRBV7-4 to TRBJ2-3; 10 bases agree with TRBD1. Per germline, CDR1 SGHVT and CDR2 SQSDAQ. V was pared by 3 bases and J by 5 bases, with 5 bases of the junction left unmatched. There are 15 residues in the CDR3. As DNA, the CDR3 is TGTGCCAGCAGCTTCCGACAGGGGGCCCGAGATACGCAGTATTTT. Amino acid sequence: CASSFRQGARDTQYF.

The genes are TRBV13 and TRBJ2-7; maybe TRBD1 (6 bases). The CDR3 extends over 14 amino acids. From germline, CDR1 is PRHDT and CDR2 FYEKMQ (reference sequence). V lost 5 bases, J lost 2 bases, and 13 bases lay in between. As DNA, the CDR3 is TGTGCCAGCAGCCCTCGGGACACCACCTACGAGCAGTACTTC. Translating gives CASSPRDTTYEQYF.

The J gene is TRBJ2-7, the V gene TRBV27; no definite D call. The CDR3 extends over 15 amino acids. Germline V gives CDR1 MNHEY, CDR2 SMNVEV (reference sequence). V shed 5 bases and J shed 2 bases, with 16 bases lying between them. Here the CDR3 reads CASSPQDVPPYEQYF. The CDR3 nucleotides are TGTGCCAGCAGTCCCCAGGATGTACCCCCCTACGAGCAGTACTTC.

This chain uses TRBV28 with TRBJ1-2; TRBD1 matches at 11 bases. The CDR3 contains 16 residues. The junction had 10 bases not matched to a gene; V was cut back by 2 bases and J by 8 bases. From germline, CDR1 is MDHEN and CDR2 SYDVKM. CDR3 coding DNA: TGTGCCAGCAGTTTAGGGCCCGGACAGGGGGCAGGAGGCTACACCTTC. It translates to CASSLGPGQGAGGYTF.

This clone has more than one count but fewer than ten. The chain uses TRBV4-2 and TRBJ2-5; 16 positions agree with TRBD2. The DNA end is more similar to TRBJ2-7, so the J call may be wrong. Germline values: CDR1 LGHNA, CDR2 YNFKEQ. This CDR3 spans 18 amino acids. Here the CDR3 DNA reads TGTGCCAGCAGCCAACCGGGACTAGCGGGGGGGCGCTCCTACGAGCAGTACTTC. As protein: CASSQPGLAGGRSYEQYF.

The J gene is TRBJ2-6, the V gene TRBV9; TRBD1 is a possible D gene (6 bases). The V gene's germline CDR1 is SGDLS and CDR2 YYNGEE. V was cut by 4 bases and J by 0 bases, with 11 bases left in between. The CDR3 is 16 amino acids. CDR3 protein: CASSRAGASGANVLTF. CDR3 coding DNA: TGTGCCAGCAGCCGCGCAGGGGCCTCTGGGGCCAACGTCCTGACTTTC. The whole variable domain, remainder taken from reference TRBV9 and TRBJ2-6, is DSGVTQTPKHLITATGQRVTLRCSPRSGDLSVYWYQQSLDQGLQFLIQYYNGEERAKGNILERFSAQQFPDLHSELNLSSLELGDSALYFCASSRAGASGANVLTFGAGSRLTVL.

J is TRBJ2-1 and V is TRBV5-4; D perhaps matches TRBD2 (6 bases). This CDR3 has 13 amino acids. CDR1 is SGHNT, CDR2 YYREEE, per germline (reference sequence). The germline V and J ends were trimmed by 3 bases and 9 bases, with 13 bases remaining between them. CDR3 loop: CASSWGGGLEQFF. Here the CDR3 DNA reads TGTGCCAGCAGCTGGGGAGGAGGTCTTGAGCAGTTCTTC.

This CDR3 reads CASGKGIQETQYF. CDR3 DNA sequence: TGCGCCAGCGGAAAGGGGATCCAAGAGACCCAGTACTTC. V is TRBV4-1 and J is TRBJ2-5, with D tentatively TRBD1 (5 bases). The CDR3 length is 13 residues. Germline loops: CDR1 MGHRA, CDR2 YSYEKL. Trimming stripped 8 bases from V and 1 base from J, with 11 bases between.

This chain links TRBV5-4 with TRBJ2-5; 10 nucleotides align to TRBD1. Matching the DNA end better, TRBJ2-7 makes the J call doubtful. The length of the CDR3 is 15 residues. Germline V CDR1 and CDR2: SGHNT, YYREEE (reference sequence). CDR3 nucleotide sequence: TGTGCCAGCAGCCCCGAAGGGACAGGGGTTGACGAGCAGTACTTC. Amino acid sequence: CASSPEGTGVDEQYF.

J is TRBJ1-5 and V is TRBV28; weak D call: TRBD1 (6 bases). The germline V and J ends were trimmed by 3 bases and 1 base, with 16 bases remaining between them. Germline-derived CDR1 and CDR2 are MDHEN and SYDVKM. CDR3 length equals 17 residues. The CDR3 bases are TGTGCCAGCAGTTTTAGGCGTTCCAGGGGAAGCAATCAGCCCCAGCATTTT. Amino acids: CASSFRRSRGSNQPQHF.

The rearrangement joins TRBV5-1 to TRBJ2-1; 8 bases are a match to TRBD1. CDR3 size: 15 residues. The V gene's germline CDR1 is SGHRS and CDR2 YFSETQ. Unmatched junction bases numbered 13, after V lost 5 bases and J lost 9 bases. The CDR3 DNA reads as TGCGCCAGCAGTCTTCGTGACAGGGGTGTTGGTGAGCAGTTCTTC. The encoded protein is CASSLRDRGVGEQFF.